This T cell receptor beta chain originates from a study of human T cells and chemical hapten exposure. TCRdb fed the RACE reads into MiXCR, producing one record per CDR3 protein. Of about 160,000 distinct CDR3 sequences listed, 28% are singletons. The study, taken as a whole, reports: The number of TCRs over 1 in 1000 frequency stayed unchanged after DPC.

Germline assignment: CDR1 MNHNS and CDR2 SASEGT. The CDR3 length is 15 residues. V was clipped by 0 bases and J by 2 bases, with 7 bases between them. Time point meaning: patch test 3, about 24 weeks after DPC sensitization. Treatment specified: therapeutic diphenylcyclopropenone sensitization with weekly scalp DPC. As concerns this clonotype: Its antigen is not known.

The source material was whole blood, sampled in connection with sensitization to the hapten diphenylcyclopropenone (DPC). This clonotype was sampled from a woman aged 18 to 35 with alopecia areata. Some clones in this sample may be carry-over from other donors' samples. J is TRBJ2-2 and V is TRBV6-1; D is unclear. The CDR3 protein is CASSEAPRNTGELFF. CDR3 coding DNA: TGTGCCAGCAGTGAAGCGCCCAGAAACACCGGGGAGCTGTTTTTT.